The T cell receptor (beta chain) under discussion was sequenced for a study of shared clonotypes between healthy human individuals. Notes on the study in general: What limited the represented genetic and exposure-history diversity was the small number of donors. Sequencing depth was a factor that was expected to affect clonotype sharing among donors.

Deep-level settings were used for running the assay. The table came from immunoSEQ multiplex PCR; TCRdb's copy has only in-frame clones and leaves some out. The table shows 490,000 or so clones, with 65% to 80% occurring only once. This CDR3 has 16 residues. V lost 2 bases, J lost 4 bases, and 9 bases stayed unmatched. Germline values: CDR1 SGHRS, CDR2 YFSETQ. Remarks on this clone: The antigen is undetermined.

Researchers drew on about 90 million PBMCs for genomic DNA from unsorted samples. The sequenced sample consisted of PBMCs. The J gene is TRBJ2-7, the V gene TRBV5-1; 10 bases agree with TRBD1. The clonotype originates from a woman in her 40s in good health. Some clones in this sample may be carry-over from other donors' samples. This chain's CDR3 is CASSLNWDRGFYEQYF. The CDR3 DNA is TGCGCCAGCAGCTTAAATTGGGACAGGGGATTTTACGAGCAGTACTTC.